This T cell receptor beta chain was sequenced for a study of pediatric ulcerative colitis. The survey-level immunoSEQ assay was used. Each sample received Survey-level depth of up to 500,000 reads. Repertoires were generated with immunoSEQ multiplex PCR, while TCRdb's copy carries only in-frame clones and drops some. There are approximately 32,000 clones in the sample; roughly four fifths occur only once, and around 4.4% lies in the top ten. V was pared by 7 bases and J by 4 bases, with 12 bases of the junction left unmatched. The CDR3 spans 15 residues. CDR1 and CDR2 from the germline V gene are MNHNS and SASEGT.

This chain joins TRBV6-1 and TRBJ1-1, with 7 bases fitting TRBD1. The specimen was blood. The TCR was taken from a boy between 10 and 17 years old with severe ulcerative colitis. CDR3 sequence: CASKDRERRTTEAFF. CDR3 coding DNA: TGTGCCAGCAAAGACAGGGAAAGGAGGACCACTGAAGCTTTCTTT.